Listed here are 26 T cell receptor beta chains from one sample, sequenced in a study of blood T cell repertoires in COVID-19. Generated by immunoSEQ multiplex PCR, the TCRdb table keeps only in-frame clones and is missing some. This sample carries about 120,000 clones, 70% to 90% of them seen once, and the ten largest clones take roughly 4%. The sequenced sample consisted of peripheral blood. The receptors were gathered from a woman aged 50 to 60 with acute or convalescent COVID-19.

This sequence joins TRBV9 and TRBJ1-3; D unclear. V dropped 3 bases and J dropped 7 bases, with 11 bases sitting between them. Germline-derived CDR1 and CDR2 are SGDLS and YYNGEE. This CDR3 comprises 13 residues. The CDR3 reads CASSANPENTIYF. CDR3 nucleotide sequence: TGTGCCAGCAGCGCCAACCCTGAGAACACCATATATTTT.

The chain has TRBV9 and TRBJ2-3, with 12 bases that match TRBD2. CDR3 length equals 16 residues. J lost 5 bases, V lost 0 bases, and 4 bases had no gene match. From germline, CDR1 is SGDLS and CDR2 YYNGEE. CDR3 in amino acids: CASSVGTSGNIDTQYF. DNA for the CDR3: TGTGCCAGCAGCGTAGGGACTAGCGGGAACATAGATACGCAGTATTTT.

V and J are TRBV6-5 and TRBJ2-7, with 9 bases matching TRBD1. J lost 4 bases, V lost 7 bases, and 11 bases had no gene match. The CDR3 spans 15 residues. CDR1 MNHEY and CDR2 SVGAGI come from the germline V gene. CDR3 residues: CASIFTGTGRYEQYF. In DNA, the CDR3 is TGTGCCAGCATTTTCACCGGGACAGGGCGATACGAGCAGTACTTC.

V usage is TRBV2 and J usage is TRBJ2-6; D is perhaps TRBD2 (5 bases). Germline V lookup: CDR1 SNHLY, CDR2 FYNNEI. The ends were cut back, 4 bases at V and 3 bases at J, with 13 bases in the middle. The CDR3 sequence is 16 residues long. The CDR3 nucleotides are TGTGCCAGCAGTGCCACCTCGGGGATTGGGGCCAACGTCCTGACTTTC. This encodes CASSATSGIGANVLTF.

The chain links TRBV30 to TRBJ2-6; D is perhaps TRBD2 (5 bases). The V and J ends lost 4 bases and 2 bases respectively, with 15 bases between them. The CDR3 contains 16 residues. CDR1 is GTSNPN, CDR2 SVGIG, per germline (reference sequence). The CDR3 DNA is TGTGCCTGGAACTCTGCGGGCTCTCCTGGGGCCAACGTCCTGACTTTC. Translation gives CAWNSAGSPGANVLTF.

The V and J genes are TRBV2 and TRBJ1-4, with TRBD1 matching 8 bases. Trimming removed 6 bases from V and 6 bases from J; junction bases left unmatched: 6. Germline-derived CDR1 and CDR2 are SNHLY and FYNNEI. This CDR3 contains 14 residues. CDR3 sequence (DNA): TGTGCCAGCAGGACAGGGGTATGGGATGAAAAACTGTTTTTT. Translated, it gives CASRTGVWDEKLFF.

V and J are TRBV5-1 and TRBJ2-7; 11 bases are shared with TRBD1. V was clipped by 4 bases and J by 11 bases; unmatched bases: 8. From germline, CDR1 is SGHRS and CDR2 YFSETQ. The CDR3 is 13 residues long. CDR3 bases: TGCGCCAGCAGCAGCCGGGACAGGGGGAAAGAGTACTTC. It yields the protein CASSSRDRGKEYF.

The chain couples TRBV6-1 to TRBJ2-7, with D tentatively TRBD1 (5 bases). Trimming took off 0 bases at V and 4 bases at J, with 16 bases between the two ends. This CDR3 is built from 16 residues. Germline V gene lookup returns CDR1 MNHNS and CDR2 SASEGT. The CDR3 loop is CASSEAVDTVGYEQYF. The CDR3 DNA reads TGTGCCAGCAGTGAAGCGGTGGACACCGTTGGATACGAGCAGTACTTC.

The rearrangement links TRBV6-5 to TRBJ2-2; perhaps TRBD2 as D (5 bases). V was pared by 4 bases and J by 6 bases, with 15 bases between. The germline V gene encodes CDR1 MNHEY and CDR2 SVGAGI. The CDR3 is made up of 15 amino acids. In DNA, the CDR3 is TGTGCCAGCAGTTCTCCGGGAAGCGGAGCCGGGGAGCTGTTTTTT. This translates into CASSSPGSGAGELFF.

The chain is built from TRBV3-1 (or the pseudogene TRBV3-2) and TRBJ1-1; TRBD1 aligns across 7 bases. The length of the CDR3 is 13 residues. Looked up from germline, CDR1 is LGHDT and CDR2 is YNNKEL (reference sequence). The V and J ends lost 0 bases and 11 bases, in that order; junction bases with no gene match: 6. The CDR3 sequence is CASSQEDRLRAFF. CDR3 nucleotide sequence: TGTGCCAGCAGCCAAGAGGACAGGCTCAGGGCTTTCTTT.

J is TRBJ2-1 and V is TRBV6-5; the match to TRBD2 covers 9 bases. The CDR3 is 14 amino acids. Trimming took 6 bases from V and 10 from J; bases not matched to a gene: 10. Germline assignment: CDR1 MNHEY and CDR2 SVGAGI. The chain's CDR3 is CASSRRLAAEEQFF. The CDR3 DNA is TGTGCCAGCAGCCGTAGACTAGCGGCTGAGGAGCAGTTCTTC.

Note on this clone: Mismatch with germline at one junction end may stem from a read error. This chain links TRBV19 with TRBJ2-2; 10 bases match TRBD1. The germline V gene encodes CDR1 LNHDA and CDR2 SQIVND (reference sequence). This CDR3 comprises 15 residues. In DNA form, the CDR3 reads TGTGCCAGTAGGACAGGGGGCTCGAAAACCGGGGAGCTGTTTTTT. As protein: CASRTGGSKTGELFF.

The rearrangement links TRBV19 to TRBJ2-7; D might be TRBD1 (6 bases). Germline CDR1 is LNHDA and CDR2 is SQIVND (reference sequence). The CDR3 has 14 residues. V was trimmed by 4 bases and J by 5 bases, leaving 15 bases between them. The CDR3 DNA is TGTGCCAGTAGTAACCAGGGGCTTGGGGACGAGCAGTACTTC. It codes for CASSNQGLGDEQYF. The complete variable domain, with remaining parts taken from reference TRBV19 and TRBJ2-7, reads DGGITQSPKYLFRKEGQNVTLSCEQNLNHDAMYWYRQDPGQGLRLIYYSQIVNDFQKGDIAEGYSVSREKKESFPLTVTSAQKNPTAFYLCASSNQGLGDEQYFGPGTRLTVT.

The chain is built from TRBV6-1 and TRBJ2-6; TRBD1 might be the D (6 bases). The CDR3 consists of 21 residues. Germline CDR1 is MNHNS and CDR2 is SASEGT. V lost 2 bases and J lost 0, with 23 bases in between. CDR3 in amino acids: CASSEWGGGQSGISGANVLTF. In DNA, the CDR3 is TGTGCCAGCAGTGAATGGGGCGGAGGACAGAGCGGAATCTCTGGGGCCAACGTCCTGACTTTC.

The chain is built from TRBV3-1 (or the pseudogene TRBV3-2) and TRBJ1-2; D gene uncertain. Germline V gene data show CDR1 as LGHDT and CDR2 as YNNKEL (reference sequence). Trimming left V 4 bases short and J 2 bases short, with 14 bases between. The CDR3 totals 15 residues. In DNA form, the CDR3 reads TGTGCCAGCAGCCCCCTGGCGGGTTTCAACTATGGCTACACCTTC. Protein sequence: CASSPLAGFNYGYTF.

The chain combines TRBV4-2 with TRBJ2-5; TRBD2 matches at 13 bases. The germline V gene encodes CDR1 LGHNA and CDR2 YNFKEQ. The CDR3 is 15 residues long. The V gene end was trimmed by 4 bases and the J gene end by 5 bases; junction bases not matched to a gene: 4. Here the CDR3 DNA reads TGTGCCAGCAGCCCGGGACTAGCGGGACAGGAGACCCAGTACTTC. Translated: CASSPGLAGQETQYF.

The chain carries TRBV28 and TRBJ1-5, with D hard to call. This CDR3 contains 15 residues. The germline V gene has CDR1 MDHEN and CDR2 SYDVKM. The V end was cut by 6 bases, the J end by 2 bases, with 14 bases between. DNA for the CDR3: TGTGCCAGCAGACCGAGGATCTTTGGCAATCAGCCCCAGCATTTT. Translating it yields CASRPRIFGNQPQHF.

The V and J genes are TRBV7-2 and TRBJ2-1; TRBD2 matches at 8 bases. Germline CDR1 and CDR2: SGHTA and FQGNSA. The J segment lost 10 bases and the V segment lost 5 bases, leaving 10 bases of the junction unmatched. The CDR3 sequence is 14 residues long. The CDR3 nucleotides are TGTGCCAGCAGCCCCACCGGGACTAGTGGCGAGCAGTTCTTC. Amino acids: CASSPTGTSGEQFF.

As regards this clone: A read error may produce the germline difference seen at one junction end. The chain uses TRBV7-7 and TRBJ2-5, with D tentatively TRBD2 (5 bases). Germline V lookup: CDR1 SSHAT, CDR2 FNYEAQ (reference sequence). The CDR3 totals 15 residues. As DNA, the CDR3 is TGTGCTAGCAGCTCCGGGATAGCCAACGGAGAGACCCAGTACTTC. This codes for CASSSGIANGETQYF. The variable domain in full, completed from reference TRBV7-7 and TRBJ2-5, reads GAGVSQSPRYKVTKRGQDVTLRCDPISSHATLYWYQQALGQGPEFLTYFNYEAQPDKSGLPSDRFSAERPEGSISTLTIQRTEQRDSAMYRCASSSGIANGETQYFGPGTRLLVL.

This clone has just one count. V is TRBV27 and J is TRBJ2-1; TRBD1 aligns across 9 bases. There are 13 residues in the CDR3. From germline, CDR1 is MNHEY and CDR2 SMNVEV (reference sequence). The junction had 6 bases not matched to a gene; V was cut back by 5 bases and J by 10 bases. The CDR3 nucleotides read TGTGCCAGCAGTAGGGACAGGGTGGGCGAGCAGTTCTTC. Translating gives CASSRDRVGEQFF.

J is TRBJ1-5 and V is TRBV7-2, with 10 bases aligning to TRBD1. Germline values: CDR1 SGHTA, CDR2 FQGNSA. The CDR3 covers 15 residues. J gave up 2 bases and V 6 bases, and 4 bases lay outside the gene matches. The CDR3 here is CASRGDRGGNQPQHF. DNA for the CDR3: TGTGCCAGCAGGGGGGACAGGGGTGGCAATCAGCCCCAGCATTTT.

This clone was seen just once. The chain joins TRBV19 to TRBJ1-2, with D tentatively TRBD1 (5 bases). V lost 9 bases and J lost 4, with 21 bases in between. The germline gives CDR1 LNHDA, CDR2 SQIVND (reference sequence). This CDR3 comprises 15 residues. The DNA of the CDR3 is TGTGCCAGCGCGTCCCGGACACAAAATCTCTATGGCTACACCTTC. The encoded protein is CASASRTQNLYGYTF.

V usage is TRBV29-1 and J usage is TRBJ1-1; D gene uncertain. Germline-derived CDR1 and CDR2 are SQVTM and ANQGSEA. Trimming cost V 4 bases and J 4 bases, with 4 bases left between them. The CDR3 length is 10 residues. The CDR3: CSVASTEAFF. DNA for the CDR3: TGCAGCGTTGCGTCCACTGAAGCTTTCTTT. Full variable domain (outside the CDR3, taken from reference TRBV29-1 and TRBJ1-1): SAVISQKPSRDICQRGTSLTIQCQVDSQVTMMFWYRQQPGQSLTLIATANQGSEATYESGFVIDKFPISRPNLTFSTLTVSNMSPEDSSIYLCSVASTEAFFGQGTRLTVV.

The chain links TRBV27 to TRBJ2-1; TRBD1 agrees at 9 bases. Losses at the gene ends were 2 bases for V and 3 bases for J; bases not matched to a gene: 8. Germline CDR1 and CDR2: MNHEY and SMNVEV (reference sequence). The CDR3 is made up of 17 amino acids. Here the CDR3 reads CASSLRGDRASYNEQFF. CDR3 DNA sequence: TGTGCCAGCAGTTTACGGGGGGACAGGGCCAGCTACAATGAGCAGTTCTTC.

This sequence joins TRBV7-9 and TRBJ1-1; no reliable D call. CDR3 length: 15 amino acids. The V gene's germline CDR1 is SEHNR and CDR2 FQNEAQ (reference sequence). V lost 0 bases and J lost 1, with 9 bases in between. The CDR3 DNA reads as TGTGCCAGCAGCTTAGCGCTTTCAGGGAACACTGAAGCTTTCTTT. Translation: CASSLALSGNTEAFF.

The genes are TRBV7-9 and TRBJ1-5, with D maybe TRBD1 (5 bases). This CDR3 spans 13 amino acids. CDR1 and CDR2 (germline): SEHNR, FQNEAQ (reference sequence). The V and J ends lost 3 bases and 3 bases respectively, with 6 bases between them. CDR3 region: CASSLTDNQPQHF. CDR3 DNA sequence: TGTGCCAGCAGCTTGACAGACAATCAGCCCCAGCATTTT.